A selection of T cell receptor beta chains follows, all from one sample in a study of spatial heterogeneity in lung cancer. TCRdb reprocessed the 5' RACE reads with MiXCR, giving one entry per CDR3 protein. The table lists about 70,000 distinct CDR3 sequences, 7.5% to 10% of them singletons, with 1.5% to 2% in the top ten. This specimen consisted of PBMCs, obtained at follow-up. These receptor sequences come from a female donor with early-stage non-small cell lung cancer. Each CDR3 is given with its conserved first and last residue. Fields, in order: V gene, D gene, J gene, clone size, CDR3 DNA, CDR3 protein. The D gene is left open where the match is weak. Clone size, where shown, is once, few, many, or a class for clones that have expanded.

V: TRBV7-9; D: NA; J: TRBJ1-6; size: many; DNA: TGTGCCAGCAGCCCAGACGGGGGCAATTCACCCCTCCACTTT; CDR3: CASSPDGGNSPLHF
V: TRBV5-4; D: TRBD2; J: TRBJ2-1; size: many; DNA: TGTGCCAGCAGCCCAGCGGGAGGCTCCTACAATGAGCAGTTCTTC; CDR3: CASSPAGGSYNEQFF
V: TRBV7-3; D: NA; J: TRBJ2-2; size: many; DNA: TGTGCCAGCACGACTACCCCGGTTGGCACCGGGGAGCTGTTTTTT; CDR3: CASTTTPVGTGELFF
V: TRBV5-1; D: NA; J: TRBJ2-1; size: many; DNA: TGCGCCAGCAGCTTCCGGGAGCCGCCCTACAATGAGCAGTTCTTC; CDR3: CASSFREPPYNEQFF
V: TRBV10-1; D: NA; J: TRBJ2-1; size: many; DNA: TGCGCCAGCAGTGAGTCCCCAGGGGTGCAGTTCTTC; CDR3: CASSESPGVQFF
V: TRBV5-4; D: NA; J: TRBJ1-1; size: few; DNA: TGTGCCAGCAGCTACCGGGACGGCACTGAAGCTTTCTTT; CDR3: CASSYRDGTEAFF
V: TRBV20-1; D: NA; J: TRBJ2-3; size: many; DNA: TGCAGTGCTAGACGCCCGGGGACTAGCACAGATACGCAGTATTTT; CDR3: CSARRPGTSTDTQYF
V: TRBV11-2; D: NA; J: TRBJ2-2; size: many; DNA: TGTGCCAGCAGCTTAGCGTTCGCCGGGGAGCTGTTTTTT; CDR3: CASSLAFAGELFF
V: TRBV7-9; D: NA; J: TRBJ2-1; size: many; DNA: TGTGCCAGCAGCGGATGGGCGGACCTGGGCTACAATGAGCAGTTCTTC; CDR3: CASSGWADLGYNEQFF
V: TRBV20-1; D: NA; J: TRBJ2-1; size: many; DNA: TGCAGTGCTAGCCCCCCCCAGCCCTGGCCCTCCTACAATGAGCAGTTCTTC; CDR3: CSASPPQPWPSYNEQFF
V: TRBV6-2/TRBV6-3; D: NA; J: TRBJ1-1; size: many; DNA: TGTGCCAGCAGTTACTCGAGTAGAACTGAAGCTTTCTTT; CDR3: CASSYSSRTEAFF
V: TRBV7-9; D: NA; J: TRBJ1-3; size: many; DNA: TGTGCCAGCAACAGGGCTGGAAACACCATATATTTT; CDR3: CASNRAGNTIYF
V: TRBV20-1; D: NA; J: TRBJ2-1; size: many; DNA: TGCAGTGCTAGCCTAGCGTCTGAGCAGTTCTTC; CDR3: CSASLASEQFF
V: TRBV19; D: TRBD1; J: TRBJ1-5; size: NA; DNA: TGTGCCAGTAGGGGACAGCTGGGCAATCAGCCCCAGCATTTT; CDR3: CASRGQLGNQPQHF
V: TRBV2; D: NA; J: TRBJ2-7; size: many; DNA: TGTGCCAGCAGTGAAAGCCCCTACGAGCAGTACTTC; CDR3: CASSESPYEQYF
V: TRBV7-2; D: TRBD2; J: TRBJ2-3; size: many; DNA: TGTGCCAGCAGCGCAGCGGGAATTTACACAGATACGCAGTATTTT; CDR3: CASSAAGIYTDTQYF
V: TRBV24-1; D: NA; J: TRBJ2-1; size: many; DNA: TGTGCCACCAGTGGAGCCTTTGGGCACGGAGAAAATGAGCAGTTCTTC; CDR3: CATSGAFGHGENEQFF
V: TRBV29-1; D: NA; J: TRBJ1-1; size: many; DNA: TGCAGCGTTGCTTTGAACACTGAAGCTTTCTTT; CDR3: CSVALNTEAFF
V: TRBV5-1; D: NA; J: TRBJ2-7; size: few; DNA: TGCGCCAGCAGGGAAGGGACTTTGCAGTACTTC; CDR3: CASREGTLQYF
V: TRBV27; D: NA; J: TRBJ2-7; size: many; DNA: TGTGCCAGCAGCCGCAGGGGGGACCCCTCCGAGCAGTACTTC; CDR3: CASSRRGDPSEQYF
V: TRBV29-1; D: NA; J: TRBJ1-2; size: few; DNA: TGCAGCGTCCTTGGCGGAGGCTACACCTTC; CDR3: CSVLGGGYTF
V: TRBV6-4; D: TRBD1; J: TRBJ1-3; size: NA; DNA: TGTGCCAGCAGTGCGACAGGGGAAGCTGGAAACACCATATATTTT; CDR3: CASSATGEAGNTIYF
V: TRBV20-1; D: TRBD2; J: TRBJ2-1; size: NA; DNA: TGCAGTGCTAGCGGGACTATTACAACTGAGCAGTTCTTC; CDR3: CSASGTITTEQFF
V: TRBV6-5; D: NA; J: TRBJ2-5; size: many; DNA: TGTGCCAGCAGCTGTGTGACCCAGTACTTC; CDR3: CASSCVTQYF